This entry lists 12 T cell receptor beta chains sequenced from one sample in a study of blood T cell repertoires in COVID-19. Data came from immunoSEQ multiplex PCR; TCRdb stores just in-frame clones and leaves some out. The data show about 430,000 clones, 88% seen once. Sequencing used PBMCs or T cells enriched from blood (not recorded which). The receptors come from a woman in her twenties or thirties with acute COVID-19.

V and J are TRBV6-5 and TRBJ2-1, with unresolved D. Trimming pared 7 bases from V and 0 bases from J, leaving 13 bases between. Germline lookup yields CDR1 MNHEY and CDR2 SVGAGI. This CDR3 has 15 amino acids. CDR3 sequence (DNA): TGTGCCAGCACTTTCGGTATTGGCTCCTACAATGAGCAGTTCTTC. This gives the protein CASTFGIGSYNEQFF.

CDR3 in amino acids: CASSNRRGEKLFF. Here the CDR3 DNA reads TGTGCCAGCAGCAACCGAAGGGGGGAAAAACTGTTTTTT. The V and J genes are TRBV6-5 and TRBJ1-4; maybe TRBD1 (6 bases). Germline loops: CDR1 MNHEY, CDR2 SVGAGI. Trimming left V 6 bases short and J 8 bases short, with 13 bases between. This CDR3 is built from 13 residues.

J is TRBJ2-3 and V is TRBV9; 8 positions agree with TRBD2. This CDR3 region has 16 residues. J was trimmed by 2 bases and V by 2 bases; bases with no gene match: 7. CDR1 and CDR2 from the germline V gene are SGDLS and YYNGEE. This CDR3 is CASSVSERGITDTQYF. In nucleotides, the CDR3 is TGTGCCAGCAGCGTTTCCGAGCGGGGGATCACAGATACGCAGTATTTT.

The genes are TRBV7-2 and TRBJ2-2, with 7 bases identical to TRBD2. V shed 6 bases, J shed 5 bases, and the junction held 6 bases outside the gene matches. The CDR3 has 14 amino acids. Per germline, CDR1 SGHTA and CDR2 FQGNSA. The CDR3 DNA sequence: TGTGCCAGCAGACAGCGGGGAGTGACCGGGGAGCTGTTTTTT. This encodes CASRQRGVTGELFF. Variable domain in full (rest from reference TRBV7-2 and TRBJ2-2): GAGVSQSPSNKVTEKGKDVELRCDPISGHTALYWYRQSLGQGLEFLIYFQGNSAPDKSGLPSDRFSAERTGGSVSTLTIQRTQQEDSAVYLCASRQRGVTGELFFGEGSRLTVL.

V gene TRBV7-6 combines with J gene TRBJ2-7; D remains ambiguous. Germline assignment: CDR1 SGHVS and CDR2 FNYEAQ. This CDR3 region has 15 residues. Trimming cost V 5 bases and J 0 bases, with 14 bases left between them. The CDR3 reads CASSIYDTGSYEQYF. CDR3 nucleotide sequence: TGTGCCAGCAGCATCTATGACACTGGCTCCTACGAGCAGTACTTC.

The rearrangement uses TRBV7-2 and TRBJ2-7; 7 nucleotides agree with TRBD1. The CDR3 spans 14 residues. The ends lost 1 base at V and 6 bases at J; junction bases unmatched: 6. Germline CDR1 is SGHTA and CDR2 is FQGNSA. In DNA, the CDR3 is TGTGCCAGCAGCTTAGAGCAGGGGGTTGGCGAGCAGTACTTC. As protein: CASSLEQGVGEQYF.

This rearrangement joins TRBV7-9 to TRBJ1-4; D not certain. Germline V gene data show CDR1 as SEHNR and CDR2 as FQNEAQ (reference sequence). This CDR3 is 14 amino acids long. The V end was cut by 2 bases, the J end by 4 bases, with 8 bases between. The CDR3 loop reads CASSLLGSNEKLFF. CDR3 bases: TGTGCCAGCAGCTTATTGGGGAGTAATGAAAAACTGTTTTTT.

This clone was found once. This chain uses TRBV30 with TRBJ1-3, with TRBD1 as a possible D gene (6 bases). Trimming took off 2 bases at V and 0 bases at J, with 11 bases between the two ends. The CDR3 has 15 residues. Germline V gives CDR1 GTSNPN, CDR2 SVGIG (reference sequence). The CDR3 sequence: CAWSLDRSSGNTIYF. Here the CDR3 DNA reads TGTGCCTGGAGTCTCGACAGGAGCTCTGGAAACACCATATATTTT.

The rearrangement uses TRBV24-1 and TRBJ2-1; 7 bases line up with TRBD2. In germline, CDR1 is KGHDR, CDR2 SFDVKD. The CDR3 runs 15 residues. J gave up 8 bases and V 5 bases, and 11 bases lay outside the gene matches. CDR3 sequence (DNA): TGTGCCACCAGTGCAGCGGGGCGCCTGGTAGATGAGCAGTTCTTC. It yields the protein CATSAAGRLVDEQFF.

The chain recombines TRBV27 with TRBJ1-1, with D perhaps TRBD1 (6 bases). The CDR3 contains 12 residues. In germline, CDR1 is MNHEY, CDR2 SMNVEV (reference sequence). V was trimmed by 4 bases and J by 7 bases, leaving 10 bases between them. The CDR3 bases are TGTGCCAGCAGTTCCCAGGGGCTTGAAGCTTTCTTT. This gives the protein CASSSQGLEAFF.

The chain joins TRBV28 to TRBJ1-5; 7 nucleotides agree with TRBD1. CDR3 length: 15 residues. Losses at the gene ends were 5 bases for V and 2 bases for J; bases not matched to a gene: 6. CDR1 and CDR2 (germline): MDHEN, SYDVKM. CDR3: CASSTQGSGNQPQHF. The CDR3 nucleotides read TGTGCCAGCAGTACACAGGGGTCTGGCAATCAGCCCCAGCATTTT.

This sequence joins TRBV7-2 and TRBJ2-3, with 12 bases aligning to TRBD2. Germline V gene lookup returns CDR1 SGHTA and CDR2 FQGNSA. The trim removed 3 bases at V and 5 bases at J, leaving 12 bases unmatched. This CDR3 comprises 18 residues. The CDR3 DNA sequence: TGTGCCAGCAGCTTTGGGAGGACTAGCGGGGCCTTGGGAGATACGCAGTATTTT. It is translated as CASSFGRTSGALGDTQYF.